This paragraph covers one TCR beta chain sequence. Its target is not known. V lost 0 bases and J lost 1; bases outside the gene matches: 8. Germline loops: CDR1 LGHNA, CDR2 YNFKEQ. This CDR3 has 18 amino acids. The data originate from a study of OX40 agonist ivuxolimab in advanced cancers. Across the whole study: Allowance was made for prior anti-PD-1, anti-PD-L1 or anti-CTLA-4 therapy, and about 40% had some.

Method: immunoSEQ multiplex PCR; TCRdb's copy keeps in-frame clones and lacks some. The sample has about 30,000 clones; 70% to 80% are singletons. Points from the study as a whole: Compared with CD4+, CD8+ T cells on average had more expanded clones. There were also nonresponders showing low normalized T-cell clonal expansion. Antigen specificity remained undetermined for the expanded peripheral T cells.

The starting material was CD4+ or CD8+ T cells sorted from blood, obtained in a trial of the OX40 agonist ivuxolimab. J is TRBJ1-5 and V is TRBV4-2, with TRBD1 identical over 8 bases. This receptor was taken from an adult with an advanced solid tumor such as melanoma, head and neck, liver or kidney cancer. The DNA of the CDR3 is TGTGCCAGCAGCCAAGATCTTGTCAGGGGGCCGAGCAATCAGCCCCAGCATTTT. It specifies CASSQDLVRGPSNQPQHF.